The source of this TCR beta chain is a study of TIL therapy for anti-PD-1-resistant metastatic lung cancer. Specified time point: pre-treatment sample, taken before nivolumab and TIL therapy. With 5 bases clipped from V and 4 bases from J, the junction kept 11 bases outside the gene matches. The germline V gene encodes CDR1 KGHDR and CDR2 SFDVKD. This CDR3 region has 16 residues. The immunoSEQ assay was v3. The data were produced by immunoSEQ multiplex PCR, yet TCRdb's version contains in-frame clones alone and is incomplete. The profile shows fewer than 65,000 clones, more than 80% of them singletons.

This specimen consisted of blood, obtained at baseline. The sequence came from a person aged 25 to 85 with non-small cell lung cancer. The chain is built from TRBV24-1 and TRBJ2-5, with 8 bases fitting TRBD2. CDR3: CATSVSKRERGETQYF. CDR3 nucleotides: TGTGCCACCAGTGTAAGTAAGCGGGAGCGGGGAGAGACCCAGTACTTC.